This T cell receptor (beta chain) was identified in a study of OX40 agonist ivuxolimab in advanced cancers. Study-level findings and limits: CD4+ and CD8+ blood T cells expanded clonally by week 6 at 0.1 to 3.0 mg/kg. A proportion of nonresponders additionally exhibited low normalized T-cell clonal expansion.

The method was immunoSEQ multiplex PCR; TCRdb's version includes in-frame clones alone and lacks a portion of them. The sample holds some 64,000 clones, over 90% seen once. As concerns this clone: The antigen is not known.

This CDR3 comprises 16 residues. V gave up 4 bases and J gave up 5 bases; unmatched junction bases: 10. Germline CDR1 MDHEN, CDR2 SYDVKM. This chain uses TRBV28 with TRBJ2-5; 10 nucleotides line up with TRBD1. This TCR was recovered from an adult with an advanced solid tumor such as melanoma, head and neck, liver or kidney cancer. The material was CD4+ or CD8+ T cells sorted from blood, obtained in a trial of the OX40 agonist ivuxolimab. Written as DNA, the CDR3 is TGTGCCAGCAGTTCCCCGCGGGACAGGGGTGAGGAGACCCAGTACTTC. Translation gives CASSSPRDRGEETQYF.